This TCR beta chain was documented in a study of beta chain features in type 1 diabetes. Broader study findings: PCR may have favored shorter templates equally in patients and controls. There were fewer insertions and more deletions at the VDJ junctions of type 1 diabetes patients. Shortening of TCRB CDR3s, moderate but significant, appeared in all four CD4+ subsets of Type 1 diabetes patients. In these data, an HLA type influence on TCRB rearrangement remained unresolved.

Stem cell-like memory, regulatory, central memory and naive CD4+ cells were sorted via CD45RO/CCR7/CD25/CD127/CD95/CD27. Investigators reverse transcribed all isolated RNA, so they sequenced expressed TCRB transcripts. Method: immunoSEQ multiplex PCR; TCRdb's copy keeps in-frame clones and lacks some. This table has 600,000 to 700,000 clones, 13% appearing once. CDR1 and CDR2 from the germline V gene are SNHLY and FYNNEI. Trimming took 6 bases from V and 5 from J; bases not matched to a gene: 11. CDR3 length: 15 amino acids. Concerning this clone: Its matching antigen is unknown.

The V and J genes are TRBV2 and TRBJ2-5; 8 bases are shared with TRBD2. The material sequenced was naive CD4+ T cells from blood. The TCR originated in a young man with type 1 diabetes. CDR3 region: CASRHPGGQLETQYF. CDR3 bases: TGTGCCAGCAGACACCCGGGGGGGCAATTGGAGACCCAGTACTTC.